This T cell receptor (beta chain) was found in a study of chronic HIV infection and antiretroviral therapy. TCRdb redid the calling of the 5' RACE reads with MiXCR, one entry per CDR3 protein. Of 30,000 to 45,000 distinct CDR3 sequences in the sample, roughly 7.6% are singletons; the top ten hold around 3%. This clonotype turned up a few times. This CDR3 region has 14 residues. Between the trimmed V and J ends, which lost 3 bases and 2 bases, there was a span of 10 bases. Germline V gives CDR1 SNHLY, CDR2 FYNNEI. The chain employs TRBV2 and TRBJ2-5; D gene ambiguous. This clonotype was obtained from an adult who had HIV and had not received antiretroviral therapy, or was an uninfected healthy control (not recorded which). Sequencing was done on a sample of peripheral blood. The CDR3 reads CASSETAFQETQYF. As DNA, the CDR3 is TGTGCCAGCAGTGAGACGGCCTTTCAAGAGACCCAGTACTTC.